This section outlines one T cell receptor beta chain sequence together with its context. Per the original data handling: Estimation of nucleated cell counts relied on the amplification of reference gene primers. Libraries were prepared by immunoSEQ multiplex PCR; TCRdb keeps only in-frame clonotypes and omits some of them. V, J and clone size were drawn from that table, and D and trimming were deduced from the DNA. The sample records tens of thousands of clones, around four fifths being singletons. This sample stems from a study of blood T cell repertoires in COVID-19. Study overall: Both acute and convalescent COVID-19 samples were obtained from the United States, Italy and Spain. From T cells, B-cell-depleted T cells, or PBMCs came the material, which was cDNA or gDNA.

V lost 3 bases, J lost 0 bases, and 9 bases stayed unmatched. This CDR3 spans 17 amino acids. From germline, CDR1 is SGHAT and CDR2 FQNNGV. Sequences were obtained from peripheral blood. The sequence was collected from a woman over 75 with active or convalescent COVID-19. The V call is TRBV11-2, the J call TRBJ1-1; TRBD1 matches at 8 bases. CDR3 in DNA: TGTGCCAGCAGCTTCCCCCGGGACAGGCCCATGAACACTGAAGCTTTCTTT. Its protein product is CASSFPRDRPMNTEAFF.